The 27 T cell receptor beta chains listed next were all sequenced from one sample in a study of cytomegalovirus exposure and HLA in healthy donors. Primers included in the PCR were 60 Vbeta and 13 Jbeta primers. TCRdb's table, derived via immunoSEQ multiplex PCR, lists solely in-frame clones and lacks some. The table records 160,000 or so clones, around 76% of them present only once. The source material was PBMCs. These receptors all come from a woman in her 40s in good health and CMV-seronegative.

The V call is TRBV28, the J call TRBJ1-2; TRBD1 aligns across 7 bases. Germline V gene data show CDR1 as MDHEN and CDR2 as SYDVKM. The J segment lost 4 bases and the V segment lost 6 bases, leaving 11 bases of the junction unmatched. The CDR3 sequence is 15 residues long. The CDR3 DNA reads TGTGCCAGCAGCACCGACAGGGCCTTCGGCTATGGCTACACCTTC. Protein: CASSTDRAFGYGYTF.

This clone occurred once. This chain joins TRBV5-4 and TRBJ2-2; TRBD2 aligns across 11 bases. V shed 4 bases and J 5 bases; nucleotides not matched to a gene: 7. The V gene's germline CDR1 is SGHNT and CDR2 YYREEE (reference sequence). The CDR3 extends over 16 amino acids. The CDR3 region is CASSTGLAGRTGELFF. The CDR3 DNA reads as TGTGCCAGCAGCACTGGACTAGCGGGCAGAACCGGGGAGCTGTTTTTT.

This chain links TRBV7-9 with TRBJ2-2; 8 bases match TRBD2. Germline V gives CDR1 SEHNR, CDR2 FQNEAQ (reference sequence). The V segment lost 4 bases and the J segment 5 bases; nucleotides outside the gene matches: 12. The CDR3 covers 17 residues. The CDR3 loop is CASSSPMSGSLTGELFF. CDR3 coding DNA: TGTGCCAGCAGCTCTCCAATGAGCGGGAGTCTGACCGGGGAGCTGTTTTTT.

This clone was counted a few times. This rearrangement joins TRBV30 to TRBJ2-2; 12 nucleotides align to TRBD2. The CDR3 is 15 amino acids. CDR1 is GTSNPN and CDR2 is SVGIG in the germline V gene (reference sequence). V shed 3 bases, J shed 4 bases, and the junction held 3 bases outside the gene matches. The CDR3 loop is CAWRLAGGFTGELFF. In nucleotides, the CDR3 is TGTGCCTGGAGACTAGCGGGAGGCTTCACCGGGGAGCTGTTTTTT.

The CDR3 spells CASSLGVVLSGANVLTF. In DNA, the CDR3 is TGTGCCAGCAGCCTGGGAGTAGTACTCTCTGGGGCCAACGTCCTGACTTTC. This sequence joins TRBV5-4 and TRBJ2-6; tentative D call: TRBD2 (5 bases). The V end was cut by 4 bases, the J end by 0 bases, with 14 bases between. Germline V CDR1 and CDR2: SGHNT, YYREEE (reference sequence). CDR3 size: 17 residues.

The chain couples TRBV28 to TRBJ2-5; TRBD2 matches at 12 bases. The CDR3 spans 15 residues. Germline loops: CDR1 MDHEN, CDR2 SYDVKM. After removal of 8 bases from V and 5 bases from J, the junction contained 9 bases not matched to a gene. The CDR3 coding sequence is TGTGCCAGCGGACTAGCGGGGATTAGGGGGGAGACCCAGTACTTC. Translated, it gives CASGLAGIRGETQYF.

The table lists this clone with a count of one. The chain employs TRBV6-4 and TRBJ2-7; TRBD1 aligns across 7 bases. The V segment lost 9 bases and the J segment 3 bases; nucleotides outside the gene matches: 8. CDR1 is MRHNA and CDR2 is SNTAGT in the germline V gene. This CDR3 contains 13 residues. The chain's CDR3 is CARPGQRLYEQYF. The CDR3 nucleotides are TGTGCCAGGCCGGGACAGCGCCTCTACGAGCAGTACTTC.

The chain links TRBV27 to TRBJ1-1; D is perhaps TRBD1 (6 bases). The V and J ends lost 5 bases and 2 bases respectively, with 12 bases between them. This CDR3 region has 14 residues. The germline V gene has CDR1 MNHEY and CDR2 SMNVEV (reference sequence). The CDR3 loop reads CASSTGQLNTEAFF. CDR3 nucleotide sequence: TGTGCCAGCAGTACCGGACAGCTTAACACTGAAGCTTTCTTT.

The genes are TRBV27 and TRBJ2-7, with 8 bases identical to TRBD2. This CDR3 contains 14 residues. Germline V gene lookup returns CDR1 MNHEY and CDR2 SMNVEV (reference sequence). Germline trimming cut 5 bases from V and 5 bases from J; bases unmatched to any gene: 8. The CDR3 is CASSSGSDWDEQYF. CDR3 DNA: TGTGCCAGCAGTAGCGGGAGCGATTGGGACGAGCAGTACTTC.

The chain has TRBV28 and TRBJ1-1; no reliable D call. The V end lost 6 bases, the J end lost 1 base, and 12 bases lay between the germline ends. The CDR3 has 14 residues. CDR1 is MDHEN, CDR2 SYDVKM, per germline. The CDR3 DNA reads TGTGCCAGCAGCGCCCTGGACTCGAACACTGAAGCTTTCTTT. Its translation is CASSALDSNTEAFF.

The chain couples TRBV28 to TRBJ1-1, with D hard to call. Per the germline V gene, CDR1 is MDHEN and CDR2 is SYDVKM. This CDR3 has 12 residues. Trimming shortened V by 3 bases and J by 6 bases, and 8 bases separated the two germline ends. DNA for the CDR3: TGTGCCAGCAGTTTGGAGCGCGCTGAAGCTTTCTTT. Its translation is CASSLERAEAFF.

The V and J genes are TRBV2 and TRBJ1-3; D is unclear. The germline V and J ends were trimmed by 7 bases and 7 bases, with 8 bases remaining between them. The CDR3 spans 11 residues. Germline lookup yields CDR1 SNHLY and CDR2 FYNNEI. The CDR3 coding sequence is TGTGCCAGCAAAATCTTGAACACCATATATTTT. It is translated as CASKILNTIYF.

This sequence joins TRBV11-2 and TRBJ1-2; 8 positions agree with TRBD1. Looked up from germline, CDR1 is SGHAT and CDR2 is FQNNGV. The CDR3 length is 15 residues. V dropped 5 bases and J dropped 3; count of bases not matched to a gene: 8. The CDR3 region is CASSDPGGAYYGYTF. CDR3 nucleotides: TGTGCCAGCAGCGACCCAGGGGGCGCGTACTATGGCTACACCTTC.

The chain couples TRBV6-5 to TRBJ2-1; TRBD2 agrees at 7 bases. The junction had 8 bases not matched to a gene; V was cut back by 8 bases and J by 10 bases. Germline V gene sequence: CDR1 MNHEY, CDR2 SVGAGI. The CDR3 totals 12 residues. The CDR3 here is CASSGAGAEQFF. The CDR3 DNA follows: TGTGCCAGCTCCGGTGCGGGAGCAGAGCAGTTCTTC.

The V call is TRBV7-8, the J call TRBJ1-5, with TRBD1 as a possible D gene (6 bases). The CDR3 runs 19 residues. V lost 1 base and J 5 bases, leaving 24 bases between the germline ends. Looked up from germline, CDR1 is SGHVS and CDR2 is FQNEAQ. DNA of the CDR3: TGTGCCAGCAGCTTAGATTTCCTCCGGGACATGAGTCCCCATCAGCCCCAGCATTTT. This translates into CASSLDFLRDMSPHQPQHF.

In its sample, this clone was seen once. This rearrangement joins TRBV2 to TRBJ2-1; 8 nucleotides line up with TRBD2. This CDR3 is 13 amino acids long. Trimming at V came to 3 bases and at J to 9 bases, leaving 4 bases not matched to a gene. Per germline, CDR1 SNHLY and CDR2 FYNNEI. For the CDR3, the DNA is TGTGCCAGCAGTGAGTCCGGGAGGGGTGAGCAGTTCTTC. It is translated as CASSESGRGEQFF.

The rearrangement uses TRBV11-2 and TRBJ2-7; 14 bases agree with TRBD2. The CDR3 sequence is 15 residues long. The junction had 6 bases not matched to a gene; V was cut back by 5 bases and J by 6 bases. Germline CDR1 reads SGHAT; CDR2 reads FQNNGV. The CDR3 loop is CASSRLAGGPAEQYF. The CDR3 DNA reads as TGTGCCAGCAGCAGACTAGCGGGAGGGCCCGCCGAGCAGTACTTC.

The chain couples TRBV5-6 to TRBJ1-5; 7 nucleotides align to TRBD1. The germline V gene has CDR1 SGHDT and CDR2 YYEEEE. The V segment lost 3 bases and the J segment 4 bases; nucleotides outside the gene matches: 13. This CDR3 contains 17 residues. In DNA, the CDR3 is TGTGCCAGCAGCTCGCGATTCGACAGGGCCTCAAATCAGCCCCAGCATTTT. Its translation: CASSSRFDRASNQPQHF.

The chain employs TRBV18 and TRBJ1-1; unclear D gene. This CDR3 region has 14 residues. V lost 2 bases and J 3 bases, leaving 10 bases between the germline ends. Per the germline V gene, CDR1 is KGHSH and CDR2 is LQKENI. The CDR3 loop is CASSPVKGDTEAFF. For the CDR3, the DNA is TGTGCCAGCTCACCAGTCAAGGGAGACACTGAAGCTTTCTTT.

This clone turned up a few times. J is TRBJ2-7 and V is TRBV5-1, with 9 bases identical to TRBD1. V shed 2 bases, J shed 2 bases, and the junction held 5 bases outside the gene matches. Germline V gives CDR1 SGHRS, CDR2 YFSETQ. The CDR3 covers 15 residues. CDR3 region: CASSFETGGTYEQYF. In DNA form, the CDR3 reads TGCGCCAGCAGCTTCGAGACAGGGGGAACCTACGAGCAGTACTTC.

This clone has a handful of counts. The CDR3 coding sequence is TGTGCCAGCAGTGCCCAGGGGGATCAGCCCCAGCATTTT. This codes for CASSAQGDQPQHF. V and J are TRBV6-1 and TRBJ1-5; 7 bases are a match to TRBD1. This CDR3 is built from 13 residues. Germline lookup yields CDR1 MNHNS and CDR2 SASEGT. V was clipped by 4 bases and J by 5 bases; unmatched bases: 2.

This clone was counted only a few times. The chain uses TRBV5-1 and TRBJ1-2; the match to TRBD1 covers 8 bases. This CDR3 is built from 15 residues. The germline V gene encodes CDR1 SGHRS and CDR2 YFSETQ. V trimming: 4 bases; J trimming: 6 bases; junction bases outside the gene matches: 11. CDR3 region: CASSGWDRHADGYTF. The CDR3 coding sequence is TGCGCCAGCAGCGGTTGGGACAGGCACGCTGATGGCTACACCTTC. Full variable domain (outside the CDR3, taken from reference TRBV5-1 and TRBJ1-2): KAGVTQTPRYLIKTRGQQVTLSCSPISGHRSVSWYQQTPGQGLQFLFEYFSETQRNKGNFPGRFSGRQFSNSRSEMNVSTLELGDSALYLCASSGWDRHADGYTFGSGTRLTVV.

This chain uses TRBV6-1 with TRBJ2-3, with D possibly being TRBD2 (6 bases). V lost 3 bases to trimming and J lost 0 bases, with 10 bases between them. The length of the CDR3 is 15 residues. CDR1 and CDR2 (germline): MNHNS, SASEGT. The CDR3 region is CASSEVAASTDTQYF. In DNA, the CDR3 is TGTGCCAGCAGTGAGGTAGCGGCTAGCACAGATACGCAGTATTTT.

CDR3 sequence reads: CASSLEDTGAFF. In DNA, the CDR3 is TGTGCCAGCAGTTTAGAGGATACCGGAGCTTTCTTT. V usage is TRBV28 and J usage is TRBJ1-1, with unresolved D. Per germline, CDR1 MDHEN and CDR2 SYDVKM. V lost 2 bases and J lost 10, with 11 bases in between. The CDR3 is 12 amino acids.

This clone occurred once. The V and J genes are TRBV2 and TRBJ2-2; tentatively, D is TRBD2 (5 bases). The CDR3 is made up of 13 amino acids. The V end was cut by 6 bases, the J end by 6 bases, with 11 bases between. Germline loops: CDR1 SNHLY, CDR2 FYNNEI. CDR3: CASREELAGELFF. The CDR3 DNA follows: TGTGCCAGCAGGGAGGAGCTAGCCGGGGAGCTGTTTTTT.

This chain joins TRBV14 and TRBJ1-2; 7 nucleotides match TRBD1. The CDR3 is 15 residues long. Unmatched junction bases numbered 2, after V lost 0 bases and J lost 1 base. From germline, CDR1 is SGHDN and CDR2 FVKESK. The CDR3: CASSQDGTVNYGYTF. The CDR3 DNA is TGTGCCAGCAGCCAAGATGGGACAGTTAACTATGGCTACACCTTC.

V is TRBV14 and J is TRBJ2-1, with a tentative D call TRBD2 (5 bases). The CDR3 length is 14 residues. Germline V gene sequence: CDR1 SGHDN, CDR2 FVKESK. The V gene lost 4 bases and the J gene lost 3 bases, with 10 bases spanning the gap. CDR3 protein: CASSLKDFYNEQFF. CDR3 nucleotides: TGTGCCAGCAGCCTCAAGGACTTCTACAATGAGCAGTTCTTC.